The 14 T cell receptor beta chains reported below all come from one sample, sequenced in a study of blood T cell repertoires in COVID-19 (dated by TCRdb to the early 2020s). Libraries were prepared through the immunoSEQ multiplex PCR assay. TCRdb re-hosts the immuneACCESS table, in-frame sequences only. Its copies lack some clones; in the studies checked, an unresolved V gene accounts for under half of them, and the cause for the rest is not known. This sample comprises some 250,000 clones, around 86% of them detected only once. The ten largest account for 2% to 2.5% of the sample. The sample comprised peripheral blood. The receptors here all came from a man aged 25 to 45 who had recovered from COVID-19.

The chain is built from TRBV30 and TRBJ2-1; 12 bases align to TRBD2. The CDR3 length is 15 residues. Trimming took 0 bases from V and 7 from J; bases not matched to a gene: 4. Germline CDR1 reads GTSNPN; CDR2 reads SVGIG (reference sequence). The CDR3 spells CAWSVGLAGMNEQFF. In DNA form, the CDR3 reads TGTGCCTGGAGTGTAGGACTAGCGGGGATGAATGAGCAGTTCTTC.

This clone was seen a single time. V usage is TRBV11-2 and J usage is TRBJ1-1, with D tentatively TRBD1 (5 bases). The CDR3 contains 14 residues. Looked up from germline, CDR1 is SGHAT and CDR2 is FQNNGV. V dropped 1 base and J dropped 6 bases, with 12 bases sitting between them. This CDR3 is CASSLGRVDAEAFF. The DNA for the CDR3 is TGTGCCAGCAGCTTAGGCAGGGTGGATGCTGAAGCTTTCTTT.

The chain has TRBV12-3 or TRBV12-4 and TRBJ2-7, with D maybe TRBD1 (6 bases). CDR3 length equals 13 residues. Trimming stripped 1 base from V and 5 bases from J, with 9 bases between. The CDR3 region is CASSLVRGHEQYF. The CDR3 coding sequence is TGTGCCAGCAGTTTAGTCAGGGGCCACGAGCAGTACTTC.

The rearrangement links TRBV30 to TRBJ1-4; D may be TRBD1 (5 bases). The CDR3 consists of 15 residues. Germline CDR1 reads GTSNPN; CDR2 reads SVGIG (reference sequence). Trimming pared 2 bases from V and 7 bases from J, leaving 17 bases between. The CDR3 is CAWSQRAQGGEKLFF. CDR3 DNA sequence: TGTGCCTGGAGTCAAAGGGCGCAGGGCGGTGAAAAACTGTTTTTT.

V usage is TRBV7-2 and J usage is TRBJ2-3; 13 nucleotides line up with TRBD2. The CDR3 totals 14 residues. Unmatched junction bases numbered 2, after V lost 8 bases and J lost 3 bases. CDR1 and CDR2 from the germline V gene are SGHTA and FQGNSA. CDR3: CASRLAGGTDTQYF. CDR3 bases: TGTGCCAGCCGACTAGCGGGGGGAACAGATACGCAGTATTTT.

This sequence joins TRBV5-6 and TRBJ1-4, with TRBD1 as a possible D gene (5 bases). V was pared by 2 bases and J by 5 bases, with 16 bases between. The germline V gene encodes CDR1 SGHDT and CDR2 YYEEEE. This CDR3 has 16 residues. The CDR3 here is CASSLLPGGVNEKLFF. As DNA, the CDR3 is TGTGCCAGCAGCTTACTCCCGGGGGGGGTAAATGAAAAACTGTTTTTT.

The rearrangement links TRBV6-5 to TRBJ2-5; the match to TRBD1 covers 7 bases. The CDR3 spans 13 residues. Germline V gene sequence: CDR1 MNHEY, CDR2 SVGAGI. The ends lost 6 bases at V and 3 bases at J; junction bases unmatched: 4. CDR3 nucleotide sequence: TGTGCCAGCAGAAGGACAGGCAAAGAGACCCAGTACTTC. This sequence encodes CASRRTGKETQYF.

V is TRBV13 and J is TRBJ2-7; 8 bases are shared with TRBD1. Germline CDR1 is PRHDT and CDR2 is FYEKMQ (reference sequence). This CDR3 spans 15 amino acids. The J segment lost 3 bases and the V segment lost 5 bases, leaving 9 bases of the junction unmatched. CDR3 sequence reads: CASSPPLDRGYEQYF. The CDR3 nucleotides are TGTGCCAGCAGCCCCCCGCTCGACAGGGGCTACGAGCAGTACTTC.

The chain is built from TRBV11-3 and TRBJ2-2, with a possible D match to TRBD1 (6 bases). Germline CDR1 and CDR2: SGHNT and YENEEA. The CDR3 extends over 15 amino acids. Trimming pared 6 bases from V and 6 bases from J, leaving 17 bases between. The CDR3: CASSLRTVGAGELFF. For the CDR3, the DNA is TGTGCCAGCAGTCTGAGGACAGTAGGGGCCGGGGAGCTGTTTTTT.

The chain combines TRBV10-3 with TRBJ1-6, with D hard to call. The germline CDR1 and CDR2 sequences are ENHRY and SYGVKD. Trimming removed 4 bases from V and 0 bases from J, with 10 bases in between. This CDR3 comprises 16 residues. DNA for the CDR3: TGTGCCATCAGTGCCTTACAGAGCTCCTATAATTCACCCCTCCACTTT. It specifies CAISALQSSYNSPLHF.

The count of this clone is one. This sequence joins TRBV9 and TRBJ1-4; weak D call: TRBD1 (5 bases). Trimming took 4 bases from V and 0 from J, leaving 10 bases between them. Germline-derived CDR1 and CDR2 are SGDLS and YYNGEE. This CDR3 is 15 amino acids long. This chain's CDR3 is CASSFGTTTNEKLFF. Written as DNA, the CDR3 is TGTGCCAGCAGCTTTGGGACTACAACTAATGAAAAACTGTTTTTT.

The V gene is TRBV7-9, the J gene TRBJ1-5; possible D gene TRBD1, 5 bases. The V and J ends lost 1 base and 6 bases respectively, with 10 bases between them. This CDR3 is built from 14 residues. Germline V CDR1 and CDR2: SEHNR, FQNEAQ (reference sequence). The CDR3 coding sequence is TGTGCCAGCAGCTTAGAGGGGATGGGTCAGCCCCAGCATTTT. Residues: CASSLEGMGQPQHF.

This chain joins TRBV11-2 and TRBJ2-1; D gene unclear. The germline V gene encodes CDR1 SGHAT and CDR2 FQNNGV. The V gene lost 0 bases and the J gene lost 6 bases, with 6 bases spanning the gap. The CDR3 spans 13 residues. The CDR3 DNA reads as TGTGCCAGCAGCTTAGATCCGGTCAATGAGCAGTTCTTC. Translated, it gives CASSLDPVNEQFF.

The chain links TRBV4-2 to TRBJ2-3; 12 bases match TRBD2. Germline CDR1 is LGHNA and CDR2 is YNFKEQ. This CDR3 contains 18 residues. The ends lost 3 bases at V and 2 bases at J; junction bases unmatched: 9. CDR3 region: CASSHDLLAGGLTDTQYF. The CDR3 coding sequence is TGTGCCAGCAGCCATGACTTACTAGCGGGGGGCCTCACAGATACGCAGTATTTT.